This T cell receptor beta chain originates from a study of cytomegalovirus exposure and HLA in healthy donors. Study-wide points: In vitro, a few CMV-associated chains proved specific for CMV antigens.

Here immunoSEQ multiplex PCR was the method, and the copy in TCRdb shows in-frame clones only, minus some. The sample consists of 200,000 to 250,000 clones, approximately 82% of them appearing once. This clone was seen a handful of times. Its antigen is as yet unknown. This specimen includes other DNA sequences encoding the same CDR3. CDR1 is LGHNT, CDR2 FRNRAP, per germline. This CDR3 contains 12 residues. The germline V and J ends were trimmed by 1 base and 5 bases, with 3 bases remaining between them. The donors were in the roughly 120-subject validation cohort; that cohort was separate from the approximately 700-subject first cohort.

The rearrangement uses TRBV12-5 and TRBJ1-5; D is uncertain. The sequence was collected from a woman under 30 in good health and CMV-seronegative. The specimen was PBMCs. The DNA for the CDR3 is TGTGCTAGTGGTTTGGGGGATCAGCCCCAGCATTTT. This codes for CASGLGDQPQHF.